This T cell receptor beta chain was sequenced during a study of blood T cell repertoires in COVID-19. At the level of the study: In each case, the material was cDNA or gDNA derived from T cells, B-cell-depleted T cells, or PBMCs.

V shed 4 bases and J 7 bases; nucleotides not matched to a gene: 10. Germline V CDR1 and CDR2: SGHRS, YFSETQ. The CDR3 has 15 residues. Profiling relied on immunoSEQ multiplex PCR, and the TCRdb table lists in-frame clones only, not all of them. The table shows about 350,000 clones, with around 87% occurring only once. The clonotype was recovered from a woman under 40 who had recovered from COVID-19. Source material: PBMCs or T cells enriched from blood (not recorded which). The chain uses TRBV5-1 and TRBJ2-1; 8 bases align to TRBD1. The CDR3 DNA reads as TGCGCCAGCAGCCCTGGACAGGGTATGTGGAATGAGCAGTTCTTC. Residues: CASSPGQGMWNEQFF.